The next 26 T cell receptor beta chains were all read from a single sample in a study of T cell responses to AZD1222 COVID-19 vaccine. Sequenced by immunoSEQ multiplex PCR; TCRdb stores in-frame clones only, minus some. The sample includes about 180,000 clones, about 90% of them seen just once. Material: peripheral blood, obtained on day 0 of AZD1222 vaccination. The source of these receptors is an adult in good health.

A single count supports this clone. The chain has TRBV7-2 and TRBJ2-7; tentative D call: TRBD1 (6 bases). Trimming removed 5 bases at V and 5 bases at J, with 13 bases between. CDR3 length equals 13 residues. The germline V gene has CDR1 SGHTA and CDR2 FQGNSA. The CDR3 spells CASSPYRDHEQYF. Here the CDR3 DNA reads TGTGCCAGCAGCCCCTACAGGGACCACGAGCAGTACTTC.

V is TRBV7-9 and J is TRBJ2-1; D may be TRBD2 (5 bases). Looked up from germline, CDR1 is SEHNR and CDR2 is FQNEAQ (reference sequence). The CDR3 totals 17 residues. The V end lost 5 bases, the J end lost 0 bases, and 17 bases lay between the germline ends. As DNA, the CDR3 is TGTGCCAGCAGCGCAACCTCGGGGAAAAGCTCCTACAATGAGCAGTTCTTC. Its protein product is CASSATSGKSSYNEQFF. The variable domain in full, completed from reference TRBV7-9 and TRBJ2-1, reads DTGVSQNPRHKITKRGQNVTFRCDPISEHNRLYWYRQTLGQGPEFLTYFQNEAQLEKSRLLSDRFSAERPKGSFSTLEIQRTEQGDSAMYLCASSATSGKSSYNEQFFGPGTRLTVL.

The gene calls are TRBV9 and TRBJ1-3, with D possibly being TRBD1 (5 bases). The CDR3 runs to 11 residues. V lost 3 bases, J lost 8 bases, and 6 bases lay in between. Germline CDR1 is SGDLS and CDR2 is YYNGEE. CDR3 bases: TGTGCCAGCAGCGGGGGGGACACCATATATTTT. As protein: CASSGGDTIYF.

The chain carries TRBV6-5 and TRBJ1-5, with D uncertain. V lost 2 bases and J 6 bases, leaving 5 bases between the germline ends. This CDR3 spans 12 amino acids. Germline CDR1 MNHEY, CDR2 SVGAGI. DNA of the CDR3: TGTGCCAGCAGTTACGACGGTCAGCCCCAGCATTTT. Translation gives CASSYDGQPQHF.

This clone showed up just a few times. The gene calls are TRBV5-6 and TRBJ1-1; no definite D call. There are 12 residues in the CDR3. V lost 0 bases, J lost 5 bases, and 5 bases lay in between. Germline V gene sequence: CDR1 SGHDT, CDR2 YYEEEE. In DNA form, the CDR3 reads TGTGCCAGCAGCTTGGGGTGGACTGAAGCTTTCTTT. It codes for CASSLGWTEAFF.

J is TRBJ2-7 and V is TRBV5-1; TRBD1 agrees at 7 bases. V dropped 4 bases and J dropped 4; count of bases not matched to a gene: 8. The CDR3 runs 14 residues. Germline CDR1 is SGHRS and CDR2 is YFSETQ. CDR3 residues: CASSPGRGSYEQYF. The CDR3 DNA sequence: TGCGCCAGCAGCCCGGGCAGGGGGTCTTACGAGCAGTACTTC.

The chain joins TRBV12-3 or TRBV12-4 to TRBJ1-2; D gene uncertain. V was cut by 1 base and J by 7 bases, with 10 bases left in between. The CDR3 has 13 amino acids. CDR3 protein: CASSLVRTFGYTF. CDR3 in DNA: TGTGCCAGCAGTTTAGTCCGTACCTTTGGCTACACCTTC.

V gene TRBV6-5 combines with J gene TRBJ1-2; TRBD1 agrees at 9 bases. This CDR3 is 13 amino acids long. Germline-derived CDR1 and CDR2 are MNHEY and SVGAGI. Trimming took 5 bases from V and 8 from J; bases not matched to a gene: 6. The CDR3 reads CASSQTGGEGYTF. Written as DNA, the CDR3 is TGTGCCAGCAGTCAGACAGGGGGGGAAGGCTACACCTTC.

This clone showed up just once. The V gene is TRBV3-1 (or the pseudogene TRBV3-2), the J gene TRBJ1-2, with D uncertain. Per germline, CDR1 LGHDT and CDR2 YNNKEL (reference sequence). Trimming shortened V by 3 bases and J by 2 bases, and 10 bases separated the two germline ends. This CDR3 has 14 residues. The CDR3 bases are TGTGCCAGCAGCCATACCGGAGGCAACTATGGCTACACCTTC. This translates into CASSHTGGNYGYTF.

The rearrangement uses TRBV10-3 and TRBJ2-3, with 12 bases aligning to TRBD2. Germline loops: CDR1 ENHRY, CDR2 SYGVKD. This CDR3 is built from 18 residues. V gave up 4 bases and J gave up 0 bases; unmatched junction bases: 8. DNA for the CDR3: TGTGCCATCAGTGTACTAGCGGGGGGTTATTCTAGCACAGATACGCAGTATTTT. This translates into CAISVLAGGYSSTDTQYF.

The chain combines TRBV12-3 or TRBV12-4 with TRBJ1-2, with 12 bases matching TRBD1. The CDR3 is 13 residues long. J lost 6 bases, V lost 8 bases, and 4 bases had no gene match. CDR3 nucleotides: TGTGCCAGCGGGGACAGGGGGCGAGATGGCTACACCTTC. Its translation: CASGDRGRDGYTF.

The chain uses TRBV19 and TRBJ2-4; 9 bases agree with TRBD1. With V trimmed by 5 bases and J by 13 bases, 3 bases remained unmatched. There are 11 residues in the CDR3. The V gene's germline CDR1 is LNHDA and CDR2 SQIVND (reference sequence). The DNA of the CDR3 is TGTGCCAGTAGTCCCGGGACAGGGCAGTACTTC. It translates to CASSPGTGQYF.

The chain carries TRBV6-2 or TRBV6-3 and TRBJ2-7; D is unclear. The V end lost 6 bases, the J end lost 4 bases, and 10 bases lay between the germline ends. The CDR3 covers 12 residues. Germline V lookup: CDR1 MNHEY, CDR2 SVGEGT. CDR3 in DNA: TGTGCCAGCAGCCTAGTATGGTACGAGCAGTACTTC. Its translation: CASSLVWYEQYF.

This chain joins TRBV4-1 and TRBJ2-3; TRBD2 might be the D (6 bases). CDR3 length: 16 amino acids. CDR1 is MGHRA and CDR2 is YSYEKL in the germline V gene. V shed 0 bases and J shed 0 bases, with 10 bases lying between them. The chain's CDR3 is CASSQEAGISTDTQYF. The DNA for the CDR3 is TGCGCCAGCAGCCAAGAGGCGGGGATTAGCACAGATACGCAGTATTTT.

In DNA, the CDR3 is TGTGCCAGCAGCCCGACGGGAGAAGGGCAGTTCTTC. As protein: CASSPTGEGQFF. V and J are TRBV7-3 and TRBJ2-1, with a tentative D call TRBD2 (6 bases). The CDR3 is 12 amino acids. The germline V gene has CDR1 SGHTA and CDR2 FQGTGA. The ends were cut back, 5 bases at V and 12 bases at J, with 14 bases in the middle.

V is TRBV7-6 and J is TRBJ2-6; tentative D call: TRBD1 (6 bases). Germline CDR1 and CDR2: SGHVS and FNYEAQ. The CDR3 runs to 15 residues. V lost 1 base, J lost 2 bases, and 6 bases lay in between. The DNA of the CDR3 is TGTGCCAGCAGCTTAGGACAGGCTGGGGCCAACGTCCTGACTTTC. Translated: CASSLGQAGANVLTF. Based on the CDR3 plus reference TRBV7-6 and TRBJ2-6, the full variable domain is GAGVSQSPRYKVTKRGQDVALRCDPISGHVSLYWYRQALGQGPEFLTYFNYEAQQDKSGLPNDRFSAERPEGSISTLTIQRTEQRDSAMYRCASSLGQAGANVLTFGAGSRLTVL.

V is TRBV29-1 and J is TRBJ2-1, with TRBD2 as a possible D gene (7 bases). Germline CDR1 is SQVTM and CDR2 is ANQGSEA. The V and J ends lost 7 bases and 4 bases respectively, with 17 bases between them. The CDR3 spans 14 residues. CDR3 bases: TGCAGCGCCCGAGGGGGGGACCAATACAATGAGCAGTTCTTC. This encodes CSARGGDQYNEQFF.

The chain uses TRBV28 and TRBJ1-2; unclear D gene. Germline assignment: CDR1 MDHEN and CDR2 SYDVKM. The CDR3 length is 11 residues. V shed 3 bases and J shed 3 bases, with 2 bases lying between them. The CDR3 DNA reads as TGTGCCAGCAGTTTCCACTATGGCTACACCTTC. Translated: CASSFHYGYTF.

The V and J genes are TRBV5-4 and TRBJ1-2, with 10 positions matching TRBD1. The ends lost 4 bases at V and 3 bases at J; junction bases unmatched: 12. Germline CDR1 is SGHNT and CDR2 is YYREEE (reference sequence). The CDR3 runs 17 residues. DNA of the CDR3: TGTGCCAGCAGCCACCGACGACAGGGGGCTAGTGACTATGGCTACACCTTC. Translated: CASSHRRQGASDYGYTF.

This clone was seen only once. The chain joins TRBV4-3 to TRBJ1-1; 11 bases line up with TRBD1. Trimming took 1 base from V and 0 from J; bases not matched to a gene: 1. CDR1 and CDR2 (germline): LGHNA, YSLEER. The CDR3 totals 16 residues. The CDR3 DNA is TGCGCCAGCAGCCAAGGGACAGGGGGCATGAACACTGAAGCTTTCTTT. Protein: CASSQGTGGMNTEAFF.

The chain couples TRBV5-1 to TRBJ2-7; D gene unclear. CDR3 size: 15 residues. Trimming stripped 0 bases from V and 4 bases from J, with 14 bases between. Germline-derived CDR1 and CDR2 are SGHRS and YFSETQ. The DNA of the CDR3 is TGCGCCAGCAGCTTGGGGCCGGGCCAGCCTTACGAGCAGTACTTC. Encoded protein: CASSLGPGQPYEQYF.

The chain couples TRBV5-6 to TRBJ2-7; 8 bases are a match to TRBD1. The V segment lost 3 bases and the J segment 5 bases; nucleotides outside the gene matches: 7. The CDR3 has 14 residues. The germline V gene encodes CDR1 SGHDT and CDR2 YYEEEE. CDR3 loop: CASSWWTGRDEQYF. CDR3 in DNA: TGTGCCAGCAGCTGGTGGACAGGGCGCGACGAGCAGTACTTC.

The J gene is TRBJ2-7, the V gene TRBV11-2, with D possibly TRBD1 on 6 matching bases. In germline, CDR1 is SGHAT, CDR2 FQNNGV. V lost 5 bases, J lost 8 bases, and 19 bases lay in between. The CDR3 sequence is 14 residues long. CDR3 residues: CASSIRTAAWKQYF. As DNA, the CDR3 is TGTGCCAGCAGCATTAGGACAGCGGCATGGAAGCAGTACTTC.

The chain uses TRBV4-3 and TRBJ2-5, with 10 bases aligning to TRBD2. Per the germline V gene, CDR1 is LGHNA and CDR2 is YSLEER. This CDR3 contains 16 residues. The J segment lost 7 bases and the V segment lost 3 bases, leaving 11 bases of the junction unmatched. The CDR3 bases are TGCGCCAGCAGCCACGAGCGGGGGGGCGGCTTTGGGACCCAGTACTTC. Protein sequence: CASSHERGGGFGTQYF.

With regard to this clone: The sample carries other DNA sequences with the same CDR3. This CDR3 reads CASSLRGLAGGDTQYF. The CDR3 DNA reads as TGCGCCAGCAGCTTGCGGGGACTAGCGGGGGGAGATACGCAGTATTTT. This chain links TRBV5-1 with TRBJ2-3; 15 bases are shared with TRBD2. This CDR3 region has 16 residues. Germline V gene lookup returns CDR1 SGHRS and CDR2 YFSETQ. The V gene end was trimmed by 1 base and the J gene end by 5 bases; junction bases not matched to a gene: 2.

The V and J genes are TRBV6-4 and TRBJ1-1; D remains unclear. CDR1 MRHNA and CDR2 SNTAGT come from the germline V gene. The V and J ends lost 6 bases and 2 bases respectively, with 10 bases between them. The CDR3 covers 13 residues. CDR3 amino acids: CASSVSSNTEAFF. CDR3 nucleotide sequence: TGTGCCAGCAGCGTTTCATCAAACACTGAAGCTTTCTTT.